The rows below give T cell receptor beta chains drawn from one sample of a study of CD8 T cells in ankylosing spondylitis. TCRdb reprocessed the 5' RACE reads with MiXCR, giving one entry per CDR3 protein. The sample yields some 150,000 distinct CDR3 sequences, more than 40% seen once. What was sequenced was synovial fluid, either unsorted or a sorted T cell fraction (not recorded which). These receptors were taken from a male donor with ankylosing spondylitis. The CDR3 runs from the conserved cysteine through the conserved F or W. Fields, in order: J gene, D gene, clone size, V gene, CDR3 protein, CDR3 DNA. A D gene is named only where the DNA matches it firmly. Rows may omit the clone size; those that give it use once, few, many or a size class.

J gene: TRBJ2-1
D gene: NA
clone size: NA
V gene: TRBV5-5
CDR3 protein: CASSLPLDTYNEQFF
CDR3 DNA: TGTGCCAGCAGCTTGCCCCTAGATACCTACAATGAGCAGTTCTTC

J gene: TRBJ1-2
D gene: NA
clone size: once
V gene: TRBV5-1
CDR3 protein: CASSPQTRVDGYTF
CDR3 DNA: TGCGCCAGCAGCCCACAGACGAGGGTAGATGGCTACACCTTC

J gene: TRBJ2-3
D gene: TRBD2
clone size: NA
V gene: TRBV7-3
CDR3 protein: CASSLGTSGPTDTQYF
CDR3 DNA: TGTGCCAGCAGCCTAGGGACTAGCGGACCCACAGATACGCAGTATTTT

J gene: TRBJ1-2
D gene: TRBD1
clone size: few
V gene: TRBV29-1
CDR3 protein: CSVEAPRQGWGYTF
CDR3 DNA: TGCAGCGTTGAGGCCCCCCGACAGGGTTGGGGCTACACCTTC

J gene: TRBJ2-7
D gene: NA
clone size: NA
V gene: TRBV18
CDR3 protein: CASSPGPSRGFIYEQYF
CDR3 DNA: TGTGCCAGCTCACCAGGCCCAAGCAGGGGCTTTATCTACGAGCAGTACTTC

J gene: TRBJ1-1
D gene: NA
clone size: NA
V gene: TRBV20-1
CDR3 protein: CSATETVNTEAFF
CDR3 DNA: TGCAGTGCAACGGAGACGGTGAACACTGAAGCTTTCTTT

J gene: TRBJ2-2
D gene: NA
clone size: few
V gene: TRBV4-1
CDR3 protein: CASSPQPGATGELFF
CDR3 DNA: TGCGCCAGCAGCCCTCAGCCAGGCGCCACCGGGGAGCTGTTTTTT

J gene: TRBJ1-2
D gene: NA
clone size: NA
V gene: TRBV28
CDR3 protein: CASSPGPLILGYTF
CDR3 DNA: TGTGCCAGCAGCCCGGGACCACTTATTTTGGGCTACACCTTC

J gene: TRBJ2-7
D gene: NA
clone size: few
V gene: TRBV7-2
CDR3 protein: CASSLLSASYYEQYF
CDR3 DNA: TGTGCCAGCAGCTTACTCTCTGCTAGCTACTACGAGCAGTACTTC

J gene: TRBJ2-1
D gene: NA
clone size: NA
V gene: TRBV5-6
CDR3 protein: CASSTVGVNEQFF
CDR3 DNA: TGTGCCAGCAGCACCGTAGGGGTTAATGAGCAGTTCTTC

J gene: TRBJ2-7
D gene: NA
clone size: NA
V gene: TRBV27
CDR3 protein: CASSYLDGSEQYF
CDR3 DNA: TGTGCCAGCAGTTACCTGGACGGGTCAGAGCAGTACTTC

J gene: TRBJ1-2
D gene: TRBD1
clone size: NA
V gene: TRBV10-3
CDR3 protein: CAVFGDSYTSFYGYTF
CDR3 DNA: TGTGCCGTCTTCGGGGACAGTTACACTTCTTTTTATGGCTACACCTTC

J gene: TRBJ2-2
D gene: NA
clone size: NA
V gene: TRBV4-2
CDR3 protein: CASSPDSVELFF
CDR3 DNA: TGTGCCAGCAGCCCCGACTCCGTGGAGCTGTTTTTT

J gene: TRBJ2-5
D gene: TRBD2
clone size: NA
V gene: TRBV4-2
CDR3 protein: CASSQESIGVAGGQETQYF
CDR3 DNA: TGTGCCAGCAGCCAAGAAAGTATTGGCGTAGCGGGAGGCCAAGAGACCCAGTACTTC

J gene: TRBJ2-3
D gene: NA
clone size: few
V gene: TRBV6-1
CDR3 protein: CASSEVVVAGGADTQYF
CDR3 DNA: TGTGCCAGCAGTGAAGTCGTCGTAGCTGGTGGAGCAGATACGCAGTATTTT

J gene: TRBJ1-2
D gene: NA
clone size: NA
V gene: TRBV12-3/TRBV12-4
CDR3 protein: CASSLDARLGYGYTF
CDR3 DNA: TGTGCCAGCAGTTTAGATGCCCGGCTGGGGTATGGCTACACCTTC

J gene: TRBJ2-3
D gene: NA
clone size: many
V gene: TRBV21-1
CDR3 protein: CASSSGRTGKTDTQYF
CDR3 DNA: TGTGCCAGCAGCTCGGGACGGACAGGGAAAACGGATACGCAGTATTTT

J gene: TRBJ2-7
D gene: NA
clone size: NA
V gene: TRBV12-3/TRBV12-4
CDR3 protein: CASSSTRDQGGTETYEQYF
CDR3 DNA: TGTGCCAGCAGTTCAACCCGGGATCAAGGTGGAACTGAAACCTACGAGCAGTACTTC

J gene: TRBJ2-1
D gene: NA
clone size: many
V gene: TRBV3-1
CDR3 protein: CATLEVHPFYNEQFF
CDR3 DNA: TGTGCCACACTGGAGGTTCACCCATTTTACAATGAGCAGTTCTTC

J gene: TRBJ2-7
D gene: NA
clone size: many
V gene: TRBV20-1
CDR3 protein: CSATRAEPYEQYF
CDR3 DNA: TGCAGTGCTACCCGAGCGGAGCCCTACGAGCAGTACTTC

J gene: TRBJ2-5
D gene: NA
clone size: NA
V gene: TRBV12-3/TRBV12-4
CDR3 protein: CASSLEGGPETQYF
CDR3 DNA: TGTGCCAGCAGTTTGGAGGGGGGGCCAGAGACCCAGTACTTC

J gene: TRBJ2-1
D gene: NA
clone size: NA
V gene: TRBV4-3
CDR3 protein: CASSQVWETAPEIRYNEQFF
CDR3 DNA: TGCGCCAGCAGCCAAGTTTGGGAGACAGCTCCGGAAATACGCTACAATGAGCAGTTCTTC

J gene: TRBJ1-5
D gene: TRBD1
clone size: few
V gene: TRBV27
CDR3 protein: CASSDRGNQPQHF
CDR3 DNA: TGTGCCAGCAGCGACAGGGGCAATCAGCCCCAGCATTTT

J gene: TRBJ2-1
D gene: TRBD2
clone size: NA
V gene: TRBV5-1
CDR3 protein: CASSLAKLASGRWSNEQFF
CDR3 DNA: TGCGCCAGCAGCTTGGCCAAGCTGGCTAGCGGGAGATGGAGCAATGAGCAGTTCTTC

J gene: TRBJ2-7
D gene: NA
clone size: once
V gene: TRBV4-1
CDR3 protein: CASSQVWGIWQYF
CDR3 DNA: TGCGCCAGCAGCCAAGTTTGGGGGATTTGGCAGTACTTC

J gene: TRBJ1-2
D gene: TRBD1
clone size: NA
V gene: TRBV28
CDR3 protein: CASSSPRGQGLDYGYTF
CDR3 DNA: TGTGCCAGCAGTTCCCCCCGCGGACAGGGTCTTGACTATGGCTACACCTTC

J gene: TRBJ1-6
D gene: TRBD1
clone size: NA
V gene: TRBV3-1
CDR3 protein: CASSQDGDRVNSPLHF
CDR3 DNA: TGTGCCAGCAGCCAAGACGGGGACAGGGTTAATTCACCCCTCCACTTT

J gene: TRBJ2-1
D gene: TRBD2
clone size: few
V gene: TRBV25-1
CDR3 protein: CASSESAGWGSGRSHEQFF
CDR3 DNA: TGTGCCAGCAGTGAATCCGCCGGATGGGGCAGCGGGAGGAGTCATGAGCAGTTCTTC

J gene: TRBJ2-5
D gene: NA
clone size: NA
V gene: TRBV4-3
CDR3 protein: CASSAGDSFPSGTQYF
CDR3 DNA: TGCGCCAGCAGCGCGGGGGACAGTTTCCCTTCTGGGACCCAGTACTTC

J gene: TRBJ2-3
D gene: NA
clone size: many
V gene: TRBV6-2/TRBV6-3
CDR3 protein: CASNSQGWGDTQYF
CDR3 DNA: TGTGCCAGCAACTCACAGGGCTGGGGAGATACGCAGTATTTT

J gene: TRBJ2-7
D gene: TRBD2
clone size: NA
V gene: TRBV12-3/TRBV12-4
CDR3 protein: CASTQRLAGDYEQYF
CDR3 DNA: TGTGCCAGCACCCAGCGACTAGCGGGGGACTACGAGCAGTACTTC

J gene: TRBJ2-5
D gene: NA
clone size: NA
V gene: TRBV28
CDR3 protein: CASSPALDQETQYF
CDR3 DNA: TGTGCCAGCAGTCCCGCCTTGGACCAAGAGACCCAGTACTTC

J gene: TRBJ2-3
D gene: TRBD2
clone size: NA
V gene: TRBV12-3/TRBV12-4
CDR3 protein: CASSFDREGQGDTQYF
CDR3 DNA: TGTGCCAGCAGTTTTGACCGGGAGGGCCAAGGAGATACGCAGTATTTT

J gene: TRBJ1-1
D gene: TRBD1
clone size: NA
V gene: TRBV12-3/TRBV12-4
CDR3 protein: CASSLAVDRGTEAFF
CDR3 DNA: TGTGCCAGCAGTTTAGCCGTGGACAGGGGCACTGAAGCTTTCTTT

J gene: TRBJ2-1
D gene: NA
clone size: NA
V gene: TRBV2
CDR3 protein: CASSEAQRTANNEQFF
CDR3 DNA: TGTGCCAGCAGTGAAGCGCAGCGGACAGCCAACAATGAGCAGTTCTTC

J gene: TRBJ2-7
D gene: NA
clone size: NA
V gene: TRBV5-1
CDR3 protein: CASTTVGRWGPYEQYF
CDR3 DNA: TGCGCCAGCACTACCGTGGGCAGATGGGGGCCTTACGAGCAGTACTTC

J gene: TRBJ2-3
D gene: TRBD2
clone size: NA
V gene: TRBV6-1
CDR3 protein: CASSDVAGGSDTQYF
CDR3 DNA: TGTGCCAGCAGTGATGTAGCGGGGGGGTCAGATACGCAGTATTTT

J gene: TRBJ2-3
D gene: TRBD2
clone size: few
V gene: TRBV20-1
CDR3 protein: CSATPPSLAATQYF
CDR3 DNA: TGCAGTGCCACTCCCCCTTCACTAGCGGCCACGCAGTATTTT

J gene: TRBJ1-2
D gene: NA
clone size: NA
V gene: TRBV20-1
CDR3 protein: CSTHWGGHYGYTF
CDR3 DNA: TGCAGTACGCACTGGGGAGGTCACTATGGCTACACCTTC

J gene: TRBJ2-1
D gene: TRBD2
clone size: NA
V gene: TRBV28
CDR3 protein: CASSLPGGRILFYNEQFF
CDR3 DNA: TGTGCCAGCAGTCTCCCGGGAGGTAGAATTTTATTCTACAATGAGCAGTTCTTC

J gene: TRBJ2-3
D gene: NA
clone size: NA
V gene: TRBV9
CDR3 protein: CASSVGDSTDTQYF
CDR3 DNA: TGTGCCAGCAGCGTAGGCGATAGCACAGATACGCAGTATTTT

J gene: TRBJ1-4
D gene: NA
clone size: NA
V gene: TRBV27
CDR3 protein: CASSLGLGDRKLFF
CDR3 DNA: TGTGCCAGCAGTTTGGGTCTTGGGGATAGGAAACTGTTTTTT

J gene: TRBJ2-7
D gene: NA
clone size: NA
V gene: TRBV6-2/TRBV6-3
CDR3 protein: CASSYRTPTYEQYF
CDR3 DNA: TGTGCCAGCAGTTACCGGACGCCCACCTACGAGCAGTACTTC

J gene: TRBJ1-4
D gene: NA
clone size: NA
V gene: TRBV7-9
CDR3 protein: CASSRPPGKLFF
CDR3 DNA: TGTGCCAGCAGCAGACCCCCGGGAAAACTGTTTTTT

J gene: TRBJ2-5
D gene: NA
clone size: few
V gene: TRBV6-2/TRBV6-3
CDR3 protein: CASSFIGLGGETQYF
CDR3 DNA: TGTGCCAGCAGTTTCATCGGACTAGGGGGAGAGACCCAGTACTTC